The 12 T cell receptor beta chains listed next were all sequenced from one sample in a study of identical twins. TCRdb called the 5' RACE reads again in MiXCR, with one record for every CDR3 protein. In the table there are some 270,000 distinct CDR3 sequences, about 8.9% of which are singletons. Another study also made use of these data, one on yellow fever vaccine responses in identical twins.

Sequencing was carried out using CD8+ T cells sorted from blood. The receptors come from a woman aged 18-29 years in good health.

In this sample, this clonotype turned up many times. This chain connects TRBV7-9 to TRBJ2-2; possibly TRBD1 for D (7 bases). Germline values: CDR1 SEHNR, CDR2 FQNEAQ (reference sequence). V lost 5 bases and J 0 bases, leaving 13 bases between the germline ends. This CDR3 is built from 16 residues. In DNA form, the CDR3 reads TGTGCCAGCAGCCCGCGGGACAGCGCGAACACCGGGGAGCTGTTTTTT. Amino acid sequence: CASSPRDSANTGELFF.

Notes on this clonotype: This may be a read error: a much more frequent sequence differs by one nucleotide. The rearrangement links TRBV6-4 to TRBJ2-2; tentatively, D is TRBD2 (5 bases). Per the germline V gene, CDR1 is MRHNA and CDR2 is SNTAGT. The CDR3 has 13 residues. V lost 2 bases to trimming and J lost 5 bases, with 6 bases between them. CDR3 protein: CASSDPGTGELFF. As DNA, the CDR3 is TGTGCCAGCAGTGACCCGGGGACCGGGGAGCTGTTTTTT.

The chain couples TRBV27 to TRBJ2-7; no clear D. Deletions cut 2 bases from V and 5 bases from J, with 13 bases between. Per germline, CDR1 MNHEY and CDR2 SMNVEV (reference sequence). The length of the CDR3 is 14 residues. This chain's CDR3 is CASSLVAGKDEQYF. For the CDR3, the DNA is TGTGCCAGCAGTTTAGTAGCCGGAAAGGACGAGCAGTACTTC.

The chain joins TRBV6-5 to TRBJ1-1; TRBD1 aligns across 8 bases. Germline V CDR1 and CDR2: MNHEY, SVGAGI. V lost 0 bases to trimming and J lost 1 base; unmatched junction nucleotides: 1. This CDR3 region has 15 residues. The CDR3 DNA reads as TGTGCCAGCAGTTACTCAGGGACAGGGAACACTGAAGCTTTCTTT. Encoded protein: CASSYSGTGNTEAFF.

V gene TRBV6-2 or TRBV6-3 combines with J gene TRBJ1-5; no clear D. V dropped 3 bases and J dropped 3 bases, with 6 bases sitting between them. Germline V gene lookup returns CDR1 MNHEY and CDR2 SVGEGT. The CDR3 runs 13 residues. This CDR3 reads CASSYGVNQPQHF. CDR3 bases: TGTGCCAGCAGTTATGGGGTCAATCAGCCCCAGCATTTT.

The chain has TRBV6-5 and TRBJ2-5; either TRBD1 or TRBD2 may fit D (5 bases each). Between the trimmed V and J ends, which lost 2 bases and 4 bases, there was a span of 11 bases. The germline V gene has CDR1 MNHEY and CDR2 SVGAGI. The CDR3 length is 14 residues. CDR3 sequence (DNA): TGTGCCAGCAGTTACAATCGGGGCCGAGAGACCCAGTACTTC. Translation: CASSYNRGRETQYF.

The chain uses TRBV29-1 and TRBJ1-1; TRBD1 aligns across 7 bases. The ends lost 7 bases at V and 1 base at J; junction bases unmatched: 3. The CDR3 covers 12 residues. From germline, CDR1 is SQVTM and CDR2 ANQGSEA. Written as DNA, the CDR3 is TGCAGCGCCGGGACAGAGAACACTGAAGCTTTCTTT. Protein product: CSAGTENTEAFF.

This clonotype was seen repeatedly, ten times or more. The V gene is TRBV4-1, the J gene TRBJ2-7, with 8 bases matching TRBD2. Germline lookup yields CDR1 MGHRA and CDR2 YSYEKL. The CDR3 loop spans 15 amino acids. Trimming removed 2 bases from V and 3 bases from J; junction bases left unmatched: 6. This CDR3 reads CASSQHTGGSYEQYF. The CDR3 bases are TGCGCCAGCAGCCAACATACGGGAGGGAGCTACGAGCAGTACTTC.

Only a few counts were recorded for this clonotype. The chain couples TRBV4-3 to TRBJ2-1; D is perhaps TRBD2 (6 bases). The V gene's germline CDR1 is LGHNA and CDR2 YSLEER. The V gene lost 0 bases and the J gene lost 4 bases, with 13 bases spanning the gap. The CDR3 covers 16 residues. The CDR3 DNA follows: TGCGCCAGCAGCCAAGATAGGGCGGGAATATACAATGAGCAGTTCTTC. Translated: CASSQDRAGIYNEQFF.

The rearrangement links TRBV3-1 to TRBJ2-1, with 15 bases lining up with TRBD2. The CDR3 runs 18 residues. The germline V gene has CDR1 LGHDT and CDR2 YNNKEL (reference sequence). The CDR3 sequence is CTCSFTLGTSGGWNEQFF. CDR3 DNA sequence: TGTACCTGCAGTTTCACATTAGGGACTAGCGGGGGGTGGAATGAGCAGTTCTTC.

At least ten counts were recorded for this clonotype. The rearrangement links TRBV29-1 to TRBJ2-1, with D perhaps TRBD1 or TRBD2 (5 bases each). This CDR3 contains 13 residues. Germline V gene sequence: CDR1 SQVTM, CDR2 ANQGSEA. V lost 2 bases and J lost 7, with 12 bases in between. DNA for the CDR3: TGCAGCGTTGAACCAGGGAGTGAAAATGAGCAGTTCTTC. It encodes CSVEPGSENEQFF.

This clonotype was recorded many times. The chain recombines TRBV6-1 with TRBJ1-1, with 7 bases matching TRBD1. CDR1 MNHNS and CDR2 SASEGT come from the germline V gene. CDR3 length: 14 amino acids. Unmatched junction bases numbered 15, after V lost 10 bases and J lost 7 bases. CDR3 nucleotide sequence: TGTGCCACGATTTTCCCCGGGACAGAGATTGAAGCTTTCTTT. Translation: CATIFPGTEIEAFF.